This TCR beta chain was found in a study of blood T cell repertoires in COVID-19. Background on the study: The study drew acute and convalescent COVID-19 samples from the United States, Italy and Spain. T cells, B-cell-depleted T cells, or PBMCs supplied cDNA or gDNA.

This clone is a singleton in its sample. The CDR3 totals 16 residues. With 1 base clipped from V and 2 bases from J, the junction kept 8 bases outside the gene matches. Germline CDR1 reads SEHNR; CDR2 reads FQNEAQ (reference sequence). Source study methods: The assay estimated nucleated cells by amplifying reference gene primers. The method was immunoSEQ multiplex PCR; TCRdb's version includes in-frame clones alone and lacks a portion of them. V and J calls and clone size come straight from that table; D and trimming were deduced from the DNA. The sample yields hundreds of thousands of clones, roughly 90% seen once.

The clonotype was recovered from a woman aged 25 to 39 with active or convalescent COVID-19. This chain links TRBV7-9 with TRBJ2-7, with 7 positions matching TRBD1. Sequenced sample: peripheral blood. The CDR3 region is CASSLGRQGTTYEQYF. For the CDR3, the DNA is TGTGCCAGCAGCTTAGGGCGACAGGGAACTACCTACGAGCAGTACTTC.